Below, 29 T cell receptor beta chains from the same sample are listed, as sequenced in a study of regulatory T cells in long-lasting Graves disease. Specified time point: persistent/refractory GD, antithyroid drugs over 5 years with positive TRAb. PBMCs were the source of the RNA used for TCR sequencing. Both iRepertoire HTBI primers and Arm-PCR of CDR3 regions were used to build the TCR beta libraries. TCRdb reprocessed the multiplex PCR reads via MiXCR and lists one record per CDR3 protein. This sample has 650,000 to 850,000 distinct CDR3 sequences, with roughly 30% found just once. The sample here was peripheral blood mononuclear cells (PBMCs), taken when the disease was refractory, from a patient treated with antithyroid drugs. The receptors were sampled from a female donor with Graves disease.

The chain is built from TRBV10-3 and TRBJ1-1; possibly TRBD1 for D (6 bases). The CDR3 runs 13 residues. Germline V gene sequence: CDR1 ENHRY, CDR2 SYGVKD. Trimming shortened V by 10 bases and J by 2 bases, and 14 bases separated the two germline ends. CDR3 DNA sequence: TGTGCCACCGGGACACAGGGTAACACTGAAGCTTTCTTT. This translates into CATGTQGNTEAFF.

The rearrangement joins TRBV6-1 to TRBJ2-5, with TRBD1 matching over 7 bases. The CDR3 runs 13 residues. V was pared by 7 bases and J by 3 bases, with 5 bases of the junction left unmatched. CDR1 MNHNS and CDR2 SASEGT come from the germline V gene. The CDR3 DNA reads as TGTGCCAGCACCACGACAGGGAAAGAGACCCAGTACTTC. Protein product: CASTTTGKETQYF.

The V gene is TRBV27, the J gene TRBJ2-2; 7 bases match TRBD1. The J segment lost 6 bases and the V segment lost 5 bases, leaving 6 bases of the junction unmatched. CDR1 MNHEY and CDR2 SMNVEV come from the germline V gene (reference sequence). CDR3 length equals 14 residues. The CDR3 spells CASSKQGWAGELFF. CDR3 sequence (DNA): TGTGCCAGCAGTAAACAGGGGTGGGCCGGGGAGCTGTTTTTT.

The V gene is TRBV19, the J gene TRBJ1-2; TRBD1 aligns across 10 bases. V was clipped by 7 bases and J by 4 bases; unmatched bases: 6. From germline, CDR1 is LNHDA and CDR2 SQIVND (reference sequence). There are 14 residues in the CDR3. Here the CDR3 reads CASTATGGSYGYTF. DNA for the CDR3: TGTGCCAGTACCGCGACAGGGGGCAGCTATGGCTACACCTTC. The entire variable domain, with the rest obtained from reference TRBV19 and TRBJ1-2, is as follows: DGGITQSPKYLFRKEGQNVTLSCEQNLNHDAMYWYRQDPGQGLRLIYYSQIVNDFQKGDIAEGYSVSREKKESFPLTVTSAQKNPTAFYLCASTATGGSYGYTFGSGTRLTVV.

The rearrangement uses TRBV12-3 or TRBV12-4 and TRBJ2-4, with a possible D match to TRBD1 (5 bases). The CDR3 totals 15 residues. V lost 3 bases to trimming and J lost 0 bases, with 9 bases between them. This chain's CDR3 is CASSFWGLAKNIQYF. The CDR3 nucleotides are TGTGCCAGCAGTTTTTGGGGCCTAGCCAAAAACATTCAGTACTTC.

In its sample, this clonotype was seen a few times. The chain couples TRBV12-3 or TRBV12-4 to TRBJ1-2; TRBD1 matches 8 bases. This CDR3 contains 14 residues. Germline trimming cut 4 bases from V and 4 bases from J; bases unmatched to any gene: 5. The CDR3 here is CASSSTGAFYGYTF. CDR3 DNA sequence: TGTGCCAGCAGTTCGACAGGGGCCTTCTATGGCTACACCTTC.

This clonotype showed up many times. V and J are TRBV29-1 and TRBJ2-5, with a possible D match to TRBD1 (5 bases). CDR3 size: 13 residues. V was clipped by 3 bases and J by 4 bases, with 12 bases between them. CDR1 and CDR2 (germline): SQVTM, ANQGSEA. CDR3 bases: TGCAGCGTTGACGTGGGGCAGACAGAGACCCAGTACTTC. Its translation: CSVDVGQTETQYF.

This chain uses TRBV30 with TRBJ1-6, with a possible D match to TRBD1 (5 bases). Germline CDR1 reads GTSNPN; CDR2 reads SVGIG (reference sequence). The ends were cut back, 1 base at V and 10 bases at J, with 11 bases in the middle. The CDR3 covers 13 residues. The CDR3 reads CAWSGARGSPLHF. The CDR3 DNA reads as TGTGCCTGGAGTGGCGCACGGGGGTCACCCCTCCACTTT.

This chain connects TRBV12-3 or TRBV12-4 to TRBJ1-5; TRBD1 might be the D (6 bases). V lost 5 bases, J lost 5 bases, and 16 bases lay in between. The CDR3 has 15 amino acids. The CDR3 DNA is TGTGCCAGCAGTCGAGGGGGTGGCGGAGATCAGCCCCAGCATTTT. This translates into CASSRGGGGDQPQHF.

Comment on this clonotype: One end of the junction is discordant with germline, which a read error may explain. The V gene is TRBV5-1, the J gene TRBJ2-7; 7 bases match TRBD1. Germline V lookup: CDR1 SGHRS, CDR2 YFSETQ. The CDR3 is 14 amino acids. The CDR3 is CASSQQGEPYEQYF. The DNA of the CDR3 is TGTGCCAGCAGTCAGCAGGGGGAGCCCTACGAGCAGTACTTC. Based on the CDR3 plus reference TRBV5-1 and TRBJ2-7, the full variable domain is KAGVTQTPRYLIKTRGQQVTLSCSPISGHRSVSWYQQTPGQGLQFLFEYFSETQRNKGNFPGRFSGRQFSNSRSEMNVSTLELGDSALYLCASSQQGEPYEQYFGPGTRLTVT.

The V gene is TRBV11-1, the J gene TRBJ2-1; D might be TRBD2 (6 bases). The CDR3 spans 16 residues. V lost 0 bases, J lost 4 bases, and 13 bases lay in between. Looked up from germline, CDR1 is SGHAT and CDR2 is FQDESV (reference sequence). The CDR3: CASSLAWSGTYNEQFF. The DNA for the CDR3 is TGTGCCAGCAGCTTAGCGTGGTCAGGGACTTACAATGAGCAGTTCTTC.

The rearrangement links TRBV5-1 to TRBJ2-5; 8 bases fit TRBD1. V was pared by 4 bases and J by 4 bases, with 9 bases of the junction left unmatched. Looked up from germline, CDR1 is SGHRS and CDR2 is YFSETQ. This CDR3 contains 15 residues. The CDR3 DNA reads as TGCGCCAGCAGCCGAGACGGACAGGGTAGAGAGACCCAGTACTTC. Translation gives CASSRDGQGRETQYF.

The chain combines TRBV29-1 with TRBJ1-2; maybe TRBD1 (5 bases). Trimming left V 3 bases short and J 5 bases short, with 7 bases between. The CDR3 contains 11 residues. Germline V gene data show CDR1 as SQVTM and CDR2 as ANQGSEA. The CDR3 region is CSVEQGYGYTF. In DNA, the CDR3 is TGCAGCGTTGAGCAGGGATATGGCTACACCTTC.

This chain uses TRBV28 with TRBJ1-6; TRBD1 might be the D (5 bases). Germline CDR1 and CDR2: MDHEN and SYDVKM. This CDR3 region has 15 residues. V dropped 2 bases and J dropped 5 bases, with 10 bases sitting between them. In nucleotides, the CDR3 is TGTGCCAGCAGTTTACATTGGGGGGATAATTCACCCCTCCACTTT. Protein: CASSLHWGDNSPLHF.

This clonotype has more than one count but fewer than ten. The CDR3 is CASSLAPAQDNEQFF. DNA of the CDR3: TGCGCCAGCAGCTTGGCCCCAGCACAAGACAATGAGCAGTTCTTC. The chain is built from TRBV5-1 and TRBJ2-1; D remains unclear. CDR3 length: 15 residues. Trimming cost V 0 bases and J 5 bases, with 12 bases left between them. The germline V gene has CDR1 SGHRS and CDR2 YFSETQ.

This chain joins TRBV6-2 or TRBV6-3 and TRBJ1-5, with TRBD1 identical over 7 bases. CDR3 length: 14 amino acids. CDR1 and CDR2 (germline): MNHEY, SVGEGT. Trimming at V came to 3 bases and at J to 6 bases, leaving 5 bases not matched to a gene. The CDR3 here is CASSYYRGGQPQHF. Written as DNA, the CDR3 is TGTGCCAGCAGTTATTACAGGGGAGGTCAGCCCCAGCATTTT.

This clonotype was counted only a few times. The chain has TRBV28 and TRBJ2-5, with D tentatively TRBD1 (6 bases). The J call may not be correct, given that the DNA end is closer to TRBJ2-1. This CDR3 has 15 amino acids. Looked up from germline, CDR1 is MDHEN and CDR2 is SYDVKM. This CDR3 reads CASSPRDTFYNEQFF. The CDR3 DNA sequence: TGTGCCAGCAGTCCCCGGGACACCTTTTACAATGAGCAGTTCTTC.

As regards this clonotype: A read error may explain this, as a much larger clone is one base away. The rearrangement joins TRBV20-1 to TRBJ2-7; 7 positions agree with TRBD2. CDR1 and CDR2 (germline): DFQATT, SNEGSKA (reference sequence). This CDR3 has 14 residues. The V gene end was trimmed by 0 bases and the J gene end by 2 bases; junction bases not matched to a gene: 4. CDR3 in DNA: TGCAGTGCTAGAGATCCGGCGGGAGCCTACGAGCAGTACTTC. It yields the protein CSARDPAGAYEQYF.

The rearrangement joins TRBV4-1 to TRBJ2-7, with TRBD2 identical over 7 bases. Germline CDR1 reads MGHRA; CDR2 reads YSYEKL. With V trimmed by 0 bases and J by 2 bases, 10 bases remained unmatched. This CDR3 region has 17 residues. CDR3 sequence reads: CASSQDLGGERTYEQYF. The CDR3 DNA sequence: TGCGCCAGCAGCCAAGATCTGGGGGGGGAGCGCACCTACGAGCAGTACTTC.

This clonotype was counted a few times. The chain links TRBV2 to TRBJ1-5, with D unresolved. V was clipped by 5 bases and J by 4 bases, with 15 bases between them. Germline-derived CDR1 and CDR2 are SNHLY and FYNNEI. The CDR3 has 15 amino acids. The CDR3 sequence is CASSSTPGNNQPQHF. The CDR3 DNA sequence: TGTGCCAGCAGTTCGACGCCCGGGAATAATCAGCCCCAGCATTTT.

In this sample, this clonotype turned up many times. V gene TRBV28 combines with J gene TRBJ1-2; D unresolved. The CDR3 runs 14 residues. Germline V gives CDR1 MDHEN, CDR2 SYDVKM. V was shortened by 3 bases and J by 4 bases, with 12 bases between the two germline ends. The CDR3 protein is CASSFTGGGYGYTF. CDR3 DNA: TGTGCCAGCAGTTTTACGGGCGGCGGCTATGGCTACACCTTC.

The J gene is TRBJ1-2, the V gene TRBV20-1, with D unclear. The CDR3 sequence is 16 residues long. Per germline, CDR1 DFQATT and CDR2 SNEGSKA (reference sequence). V was pared by 0 bases and J by 0 bases, with 14 bases between. The CDR3 nucleotides read TGCAGTGCTAGAGACGCAGGACTGGAAACTAACTATGGCTACACCTTC. Protein product: CSARDAGLETNYGYTF.

The chain carries TRBV3-1 and TRBJ1-2; D ambiguous. Germline CDR1 LGHDT, CDR2 YNNKEL (reference sequence). This CDR3 has 17 amino acids. V was trimmed by 6 bases and J by 2 bases, leaving 22 bases between them. This chain's CDR3 is CASSPLGRPQVNYGYTF. CDR3 DNA sequence: TGTGCCAGCAGTCCACTAGGACGGCCTCAAGTGAACTATGGCTACACCTTC.

V usage is TRBV5-1 and J usage is TRBJ2-7; 7 nucleotides match TRBD2. CDR1 is SGHRS, CDR2 YFSETQ, per germline. CDR3 size: 16 residues. V dropped 5 bases and J dropped 0; count of bases not matched to a gene: 11. CDR3 bases: TGCGCCAGCAGAATTTGGGAGGGAAGCGACTCCTACGAGCAGTACTTC. Protein product: CASRIWEGSDSYEQYF.

This clonotype was picked up many times. The chain joins TRBV2 to TRBJ1-1; TRBD1 matches at 12 bases. The J segment lost 8 bases and the V segment lost 3 bases, leaving 1 base of the junction unmatched. CDR1 is SNHLY, CDR2 FYNNEI, per germline. The length of the CDR3 is 13 residues. CDR3 nucleotide sequence: TGTGCCAGCAGTGAGGGACAGGGGGCCGAAGCTTTCTTT. It yields the protein CASSEGQGAEAFF.

This clonotype was seen a few times. The chain links TRBV4-1 to TRBJ1-2; D is undetermined. V lost 0 bases, J lost 5 bases, and 10 bases lay in between. CDR1 and CDR2 from the germline V gene are MGHRA and YSYEKL. The CDR3 contains 14 residues. The CDR3 here is CASSQERGRYGYTF. CDR3 DNA sequence: TGCGCCAGCAGCCAAGAAAGAGGGAGGTATGGCTACACCTTC.

The gene calls are TRBV28 and TRBJ1-5; no clear D gene. V was clipped by 8 bases and J by 4 bases, with 12 bases between them. Germline values: CDR1 MDHEN, CDR2 SYDVKM. CDR3 length equals 13 residues. In DNA form, the CDR3 reads TGTGCCAGCGGGGAGGGAGGTAATCAGCCCCAGCATTTT. This codes for CASGEGGNQPQHF.

The rearrangement joins TRBV19 to TRBJ1-3, with D possibly matching TRBD1 (6 bases). The CDR3 loop spans 15 amino acids. Trimming stripped 5 bases from V and 2 bases from J, with 13 bases between. Germline V gene data show CDR1 as LNHDA and CDR2 as SQIVND (reference sequence). This CDR3 is CASSPGAVTGNTIYF. DNA for the CDR3: TGTGCCAGTAGTCCAGGGGCTGTTACTGGAAACACCATATATTTT.

There are a few counts of this clonotype. This chain joins TRBV30 and TRBJ1-2; no definite D call. The germline V and J ends were trimmed by 8 bases and 4 bases, with 20 bases remaining between them. The length of the CDR3 is 14 residues. Germline assignment: CDR1 GTSNPN and CDR2 SVGIG (reference sequence). CDR3 in amino acids: CASQDTSTVYGYTF. The CDR3 nucleotides are TGTGCCAGCCAAGACACATCAACCGTCTATGGCTACACCTTC.